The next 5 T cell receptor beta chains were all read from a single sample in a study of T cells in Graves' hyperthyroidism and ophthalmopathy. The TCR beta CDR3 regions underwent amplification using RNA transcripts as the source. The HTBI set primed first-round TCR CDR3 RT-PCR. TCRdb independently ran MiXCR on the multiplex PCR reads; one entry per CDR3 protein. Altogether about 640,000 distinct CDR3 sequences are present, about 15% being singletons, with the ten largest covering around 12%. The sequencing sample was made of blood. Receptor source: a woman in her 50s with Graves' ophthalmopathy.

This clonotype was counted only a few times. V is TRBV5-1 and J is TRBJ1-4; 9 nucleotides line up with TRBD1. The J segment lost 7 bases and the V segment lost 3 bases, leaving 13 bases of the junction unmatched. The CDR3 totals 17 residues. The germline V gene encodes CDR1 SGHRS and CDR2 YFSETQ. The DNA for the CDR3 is TGCGCCAGCAGCTGGGGACAGGGTGAGCTTCGCGGTGAAAAACTGTTTTTT. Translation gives CASSWGQGELRGEKLFF.

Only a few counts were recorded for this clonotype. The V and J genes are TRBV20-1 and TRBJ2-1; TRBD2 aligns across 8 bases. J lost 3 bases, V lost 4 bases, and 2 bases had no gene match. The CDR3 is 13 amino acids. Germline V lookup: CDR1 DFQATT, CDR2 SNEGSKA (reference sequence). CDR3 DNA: TGCAGTGCTAAACTAGCGGACTACAATGAGCAGTTCTTC. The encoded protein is CSAKLADYNEQFF.

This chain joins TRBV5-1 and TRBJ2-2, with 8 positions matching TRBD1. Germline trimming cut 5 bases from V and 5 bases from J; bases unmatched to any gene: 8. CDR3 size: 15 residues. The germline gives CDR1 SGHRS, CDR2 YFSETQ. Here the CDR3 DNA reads TGCGCCAGCAGACAGGGGGAGGCTTGGACCGGGGAGCTGTTTTTT. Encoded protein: CASRQGEAWTGELFF.

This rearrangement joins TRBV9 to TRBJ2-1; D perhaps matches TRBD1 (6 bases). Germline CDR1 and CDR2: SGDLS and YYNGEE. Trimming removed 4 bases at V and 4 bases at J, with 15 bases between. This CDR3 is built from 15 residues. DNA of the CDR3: TGTGCCAGCAGCCCGGCGGCAGGGGCGTACAATGAGCAGTTCTTC. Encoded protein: CASSPAAGAYNEQFF.

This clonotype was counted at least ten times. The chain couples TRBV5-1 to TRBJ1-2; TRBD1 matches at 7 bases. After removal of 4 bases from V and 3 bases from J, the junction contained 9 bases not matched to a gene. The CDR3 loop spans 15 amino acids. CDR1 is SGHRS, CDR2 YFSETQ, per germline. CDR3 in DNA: TGCGCCAGCAGCCTGGACGGACAGGATGACTATGGCTACACCTTC. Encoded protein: CASSLDGQDDYGYTF.